This note documents a single T cell receptor (beta chain) sequence. The study drew participants aged about 18 to 95 years from some 24 US areas. The source of the sample is a study of blood T cell repertoires in COVID-19. Study context: The origin of the acute and convalescent COVID-19 samples was the United States, Italy and Spain. T cells, B-cell-depleted T cells, or PBMCs provided the cDNA or gDNA that served as material.

CDR1 and CDR2 (germline): SGHAT, FQDESV (reference sequence). This CDR3 is 14 amino acids long. V was shortened by 2 bases and J by 5 bases, with 10 bases between the two germline ends. The method was immunoSEQ multiplex PCR; TCRdb's version includes in-frame clones alone and lacks a portion of them. The data contain around 240,000 clones, 80% to 90% of them singletons. Sequencing was carried out using PBMCs or T cells enriched from blood (not recorded which). This receptor was identified in a woman between 50 and 59 years old who had recovered from COVID-19. The rearrangement links TRBV11-1 to TRBJ2-1; D unresolved. In DNA form, the CDR3 reads TGTGCCAGCAGCTTACCGGGTCCCAACAATGAGCAGTTCTTC. This sequence encodes CASSLPGPNNEQFF.